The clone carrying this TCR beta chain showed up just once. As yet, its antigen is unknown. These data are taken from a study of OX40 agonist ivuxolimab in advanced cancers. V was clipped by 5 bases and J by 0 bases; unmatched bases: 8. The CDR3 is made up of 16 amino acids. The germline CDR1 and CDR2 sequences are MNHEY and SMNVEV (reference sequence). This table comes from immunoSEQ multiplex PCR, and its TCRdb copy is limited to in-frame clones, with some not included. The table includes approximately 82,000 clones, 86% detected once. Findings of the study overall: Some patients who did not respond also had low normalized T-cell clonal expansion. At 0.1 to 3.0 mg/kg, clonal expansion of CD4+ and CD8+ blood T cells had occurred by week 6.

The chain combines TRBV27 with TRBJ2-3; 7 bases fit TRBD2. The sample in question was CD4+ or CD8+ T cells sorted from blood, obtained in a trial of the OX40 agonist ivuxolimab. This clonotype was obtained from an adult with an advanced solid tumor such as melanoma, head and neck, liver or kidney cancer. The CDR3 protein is CASSLTSGKSTDTQYF. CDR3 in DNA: TGTGCCAGCAGTCTAACGAGCGGGAAGAGCACAGATACGCAGTATTTT.